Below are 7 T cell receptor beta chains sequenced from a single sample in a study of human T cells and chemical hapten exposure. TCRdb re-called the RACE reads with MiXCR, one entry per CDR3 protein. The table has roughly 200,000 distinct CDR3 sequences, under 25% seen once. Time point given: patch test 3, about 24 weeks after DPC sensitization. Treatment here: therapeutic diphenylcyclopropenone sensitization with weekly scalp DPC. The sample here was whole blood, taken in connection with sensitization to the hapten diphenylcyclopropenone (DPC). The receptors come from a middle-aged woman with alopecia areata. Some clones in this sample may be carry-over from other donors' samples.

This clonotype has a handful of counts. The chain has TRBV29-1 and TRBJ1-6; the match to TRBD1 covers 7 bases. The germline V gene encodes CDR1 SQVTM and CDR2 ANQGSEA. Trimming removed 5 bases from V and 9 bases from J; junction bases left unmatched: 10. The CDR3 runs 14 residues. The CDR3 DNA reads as TGCAGCGTTAAGGACCGGGACAGCCTTTCACCCCTCCACTTT. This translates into CSVKDRDSLSPLHF. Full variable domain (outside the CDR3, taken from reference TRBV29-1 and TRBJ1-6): SAVISQKPSRDICQRGTSLTIQCQVDSQVTMMFWYRQQPGQSLTLIATANQGSEATYESGFVIDKFPISRPNLTFSTLTVSNMSPEDSSIYLCSVKDRDSLSPLHFGNGTRLTVT.

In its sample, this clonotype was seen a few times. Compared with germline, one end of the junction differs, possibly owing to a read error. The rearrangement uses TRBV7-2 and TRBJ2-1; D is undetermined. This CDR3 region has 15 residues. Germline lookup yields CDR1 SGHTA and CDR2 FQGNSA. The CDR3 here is CASSLQISSYNEQLF. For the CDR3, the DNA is TGTGCCAGCAGCTTACAGATTAGCTCCTACAATGAGCAGCTCTTC.

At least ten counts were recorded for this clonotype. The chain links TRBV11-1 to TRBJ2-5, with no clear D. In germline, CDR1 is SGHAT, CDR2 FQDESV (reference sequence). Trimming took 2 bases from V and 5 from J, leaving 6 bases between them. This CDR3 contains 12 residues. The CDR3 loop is CASSLSGETQYF. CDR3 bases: TGTGCCAGCAGCTTATCTGGGGAGACCCAGTACTTC.

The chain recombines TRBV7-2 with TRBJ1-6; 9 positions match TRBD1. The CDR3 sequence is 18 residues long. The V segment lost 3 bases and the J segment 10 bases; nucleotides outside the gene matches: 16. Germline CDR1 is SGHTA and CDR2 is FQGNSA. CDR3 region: CASSFEPGQGSFRSPLHF. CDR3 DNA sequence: TGTGCCAGCAGCTTTGAACCGGGACAGGGTTCGTTTAGGTCACCCCTCCACTTT. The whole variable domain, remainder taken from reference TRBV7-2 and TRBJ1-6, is GAGVSQSPSNKVTEKGKDVELRCDPISGHTALYWYRQSLGQGLEFLIYFQGNSAPDKSGLPSDRFSAERTGGSVSTLTIQRTQQEDSAVYLCASSFEPGQGSFRSPLHFGNGTRLTVT.

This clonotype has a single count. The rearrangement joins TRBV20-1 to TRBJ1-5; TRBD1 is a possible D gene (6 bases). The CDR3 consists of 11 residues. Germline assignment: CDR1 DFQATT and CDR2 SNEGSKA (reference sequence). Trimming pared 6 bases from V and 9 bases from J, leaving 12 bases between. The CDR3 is CSARQVGPQHF. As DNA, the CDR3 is TGCAGTGCCCGACAGGTCGGGCCCCAGCATTTT.

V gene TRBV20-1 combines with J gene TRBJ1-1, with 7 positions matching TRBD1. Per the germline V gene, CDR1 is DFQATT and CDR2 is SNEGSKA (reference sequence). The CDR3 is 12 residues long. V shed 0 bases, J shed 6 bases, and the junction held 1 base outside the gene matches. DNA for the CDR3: TGCAGTGCTAGAGAAGGACAGGCTGAAGCTTTCTTT. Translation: CSAREGQAEAFF.

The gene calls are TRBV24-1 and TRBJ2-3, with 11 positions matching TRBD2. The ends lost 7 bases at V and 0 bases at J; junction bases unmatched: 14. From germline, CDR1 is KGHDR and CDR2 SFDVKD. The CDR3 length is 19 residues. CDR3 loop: CATSPVASGRRASTDTQYF. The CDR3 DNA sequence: TGTGCCACCAGCCCCGTCGCTAGCGGGAGGAGGGCTAGCACAGATACGCAGTATTTT.